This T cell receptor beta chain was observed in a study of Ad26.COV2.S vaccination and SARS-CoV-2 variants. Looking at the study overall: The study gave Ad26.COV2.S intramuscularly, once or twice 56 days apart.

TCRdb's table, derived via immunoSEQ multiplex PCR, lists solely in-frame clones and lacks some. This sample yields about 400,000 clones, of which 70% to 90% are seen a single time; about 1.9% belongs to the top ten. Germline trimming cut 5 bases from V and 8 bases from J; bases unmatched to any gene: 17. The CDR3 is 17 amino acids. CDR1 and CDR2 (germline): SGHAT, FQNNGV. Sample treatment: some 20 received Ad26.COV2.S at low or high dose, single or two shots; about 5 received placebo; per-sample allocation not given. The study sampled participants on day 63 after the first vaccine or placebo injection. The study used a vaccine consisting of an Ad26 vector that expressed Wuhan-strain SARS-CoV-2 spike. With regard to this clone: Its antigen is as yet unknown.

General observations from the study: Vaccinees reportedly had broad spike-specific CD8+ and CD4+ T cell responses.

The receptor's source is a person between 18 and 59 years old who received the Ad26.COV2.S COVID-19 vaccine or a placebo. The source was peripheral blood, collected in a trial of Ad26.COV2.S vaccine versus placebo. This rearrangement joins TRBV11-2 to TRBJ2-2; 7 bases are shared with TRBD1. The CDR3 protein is CASSPNPEQGRTGELFF. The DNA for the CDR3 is TGTGCCAGCAGCCCAAATCCTGAACAGGGGCGAACTGGGGAGCTGTTTTTT.